The next 21 T cell receptor beta chains were all read from a single sample in a study of T cell changes during pregnancy in multiple sclerosis. Sequencing used immunoSEQ multiplex PCR; TCRdb keeps in-frame clones, though not all of them. This table holds 75,000 to 95,000 clones, approximately 90% found once. Here the sequenced sample was peripheral blood, taken before pregnancy. The receptors here all came from a female donor with multiple sclerosis, enrolled in a pregnancy study.

CDR3 in amino acids: CASSPHRGDYSYEQYF. The CDR3 DNA is TGCGCCAGCAGCCCTCACAGGGGGGACTACTCCTACGAGCAGTACTTC. This rearrangement joins TRBV4-1 to TRBJ2-7; TRBD1 is a possible D gene (8 bases). The CDR3 is 16 amino acids. The germline V gene encodes CDR1 MGHRA and CDR2 YSYEKL. V was pared by 4 bases and J by 0 bases, with 16 bases between.

The V call is TRBV7-9, the J call TRBJ2-7; 8 bases align to TRBD1. After removal of 5 bases from V and 1 base from J, the junction contained 4 bases not matched to a gene. Germline V gene data show CDR1 as SEHNR and CDR2 as FQNEAQ (reference sequence). This CDR3 is 14 amino acids long. The CDR3 reads CASSPRTGSYEQYF. DNA for the CDR3: TGTGCCAGCAGCCCTCGGACAGGGTCCTACGAGCAGTACTTC.

The chain carries TRBV2 and TRBJ2-1; the D is unclear. The length of the CDR3 is 14 residues. Germline assignment: CDR1 SNHLY and CDR2 FYNNEI. The V and J ends lost 4 bases and 3 bases respectively, with 10 bases between them. The CDR3 sequence is CASSVGRLYNEQFF. The CDR3 DNA follows: TGTGCCAGCAGTGTAGGCAGACTCTACAATGAGCAGTTCTTC.

The V and J genes are TRBV7-9 and TRBJ2-2, with D possibly matching TRBD1 (5 bases). V was pared by 3 bases and J by 6 bases, with 14 bases between. CDR1 and CDR2 from the germline V gene are SEHNR and FQNEAQ (reference sequence). The CDR3 runs to 15 residues. CDR3 sequence: CASSFSTVDAGELFF. The CDR3 DNA reads TGTGCCAGCAGCTTCTCGACAGTTGACGCCGGGGAGCTGTTTTTT.

The chain joins TRBV11-3 to TRBJ2-2; the D is unclear. CDR3 length equals 14 residues. With 0 bases removed from V and 5 bases from J, the gap between germline ends came to 7 bases. Germline CDR1 SGHNT, CDR2 YENEEA. The CDR3 here is CASSLDLKTGELFF. CDR3 coding DNA: TGTGCCAGCAGCTTAGATCTAAAGACCGGGGAGCTGTTTTTT. Filled out from reference TRBV11-3 and TRBJ2-2, the complete variable domain reads EAGVVQSPRYKIIEKKQPVAFWCNPISGHNTLYWYLQNLGQGPELLIRYENEEAVDDSQLPKDRFSAERLKGVDSTLKIQPAELGDSAVYLCASSLDLKTGELFFGEGSRLTVL.

This chain joins TRBV19 and TRBJ1-1; no clear D. The germline V gene encodes CDR1 LNHDA and CDR2 SQIVND (reference sequence). V lost 5 bases, J lost 4 bases, and 14 bases lay in between. This CDR3 comprises 14 residues. CDR3 in DNA: TGTGCCAGTAGTCGAGGGCCGGTCGGCACTGAAGCTTTCTTT. Protein sequence: CASSRGPVGTEAFF.

This chain links TRBV29-1 with TRBJ2-4; TRBD1 is a possible D gene (6 bases). Germline CDR1 SQVTM, CDR2 ANQGSEA. V was pared by 0 bases and J by 6 bases, with 9 bases between. The CDR3 runs to 13 residues. The CDR3 reads CSVEDQGGNIQYF. CDR3 bases: TGCAGCGTTGAAGATCAAGGGGGAAACATTCAGTACTTC.

The chain has TRBV6-5 and TRBJ2-7, with 7 bases lining up with TRBD1. The ends lost 5 bases at V and 2 bases at J; junction bases unmatched: 3. The germline V gene encodes CDR1 MNHEY and CDR2 SVGAGI. The CDR3 loop spans 13 amino acids. CDR3 in amino acids: CASSIGTAYEQYF. CDR3 nucleotide sequence: TGTGCCAGCAGTATAGGGACAGCCTACGAGCAGTACTTC.

This clone showed up just a few times. V usage is TRBV19 and J usage is TRBJ2-7; 9 bases match TRBD2. V was clipped by 9 bases and J by 6 bases; unmatched bases: 9. This CDR3 contains 13 residues. Germline V gene lookup returns CDR1 LNHDA and CDR2 SQIVND (reference sequence). CDR3 sequence reads: CASRGLAGSEQYF. CDR3 nucleotides: TGTGCCAGCCGGGGGCTAGCGGGGAGCGAGCAGTACTTC. Filled out from reference TRBV19 and TRBJ2-7, the complete variable domain reads DGGITQSPKYLFRKEGQNVTLSCEQNLNHDAMYWYRQDPGQGLRLIYYSQIVNDFQKGDIAEGYSVSREKKESFPLTVTSAQKNPTAFYLCASRGLAGSEQYFGPGTRLTVT.

The rearrangement joins TRBV29-1 to TRBJ2-7, with D possibly being TRBD1 (5 bases). CDR3 length: 12 amino acids. Germline loops: CDR1 SQVTM, CDR2 ANQGSEA. Deletions cut 6 bases from V and 3 bases from J, with 12 bases between. The CDR3 sequence: CSVTQGNYEQYF. For the CDR3, the DNA is TGCAGCGTGACCCAGGGCAACTACGAGCAGTACTTC.

V and J are TRBV4-2 and TRBJ1-4; D is possibly TRBD1 (6 bases). V was trimmed by 1 base and J by 7 bases, leaving 10 bases between them. From germline, CDR1 is LGHNA and CDR2 YNFKEQ. The CDR3 sequence is 14 residues long. The CDR3 sequence is CASSQAQGPEKLFF. In nucleotides, the CDR3 is TGTGCCAGCAGCCAAGCACAGGGTCCTGAAAAACTGTTTTTT.

This chain joins TRBV7-3 and TRBJ2-1; TRBD1 is a possible D gene (6 bases). V was pared by 2 bases and J by 0 bases, with 11 bases between. Germline-derived CDR1 and CDR2 are SGHTA and FQGTGA. CDR3 length: 16 amino acids. The CDR3 region has the DNA TGTGCCAGCAGCTTACACAGGGCCGGCTCCTACAATGAGCAGTTCTTC. The encoded protein is CASSLHRAGSYNEQFF.

This chain links TRBV5-1 with TRBJ1-1; 7 positions match TRBD1. Per germline, CDR1 SGHRS and CDR2 YFSETQ. CDR3 length: 14 amino acids. Trimming at V came to 2 bases and at J to 1 base, leaving 2 bases not matched to a gene. CDR3 in amino acids: CASSLGTANTEAFF. The DNA for the CDR3 is TGCGCCAGCAGCTTAGGGACAGCGAACACTGAAGCTTTCTTT.

The chain recombines TRBV5-1 with TRBJ2-2; D unclear. The CDR3 contains 12 residues. Trimming removed 3 bases at V and 5 bases at J, with 5 bases between. Germline V gene data show CDR1 as SGHRS and CDR2 as YFSETQ. CDR3 sequence: CASSSVTGELFF. CDR3 nucleotides: TGCGCCAGCAGCTCGGTAACCGGGGAGCTGTTTTTT.

The rearrangement links TRBV7-9 to TRBJ2-3, with 7 positions matching TRBD2. V dropped 3 bases and J dropped 3; count of bases not matched to a gene: 15. This CDR3 is built from 18 residues. From germline, CDR1 is SEHNR and CDR2 FQNEAQ (reference sequence). CDR3 loop: CASSLRTLSGGRTDTQYF. The DNA for the CDR3 is TGTGCCAGCAGCTTGCGAACCCTTTCGGGGGGAAGGACAGATACGCAGTATTTT.

This sequence joins TRBV9 and TRBJ1-1, with a weak D call TRBD1 (6 bases). Trimming shortened V by 0 bases and J by 0 bases, and 6 bases separated the two germline ends. From germline, CDR1 is SGDLS and CDR2 YYNGEE. This CDR3 region has 14 residues. This CDR3 is CASSVEGVNTEAFF. CDR3 in DNA: TGTGCCAGCAGCGTAGAGGGGGTGAACACTGAAGCTTTCTTT.

The chain uses TRBV7-8 and TRBJ2-5; perhaps TRBD2 as D (5 bases). Germline CDR1 and CDR2: SGHVS and FQNEAQ. The CDR3 length is 11 residues. V lost 6 bases, J lost 3 bases, and 5 bases lay in between. In DNA form, the CDR3 reads TGTGCCAGCAGGAGGGAAGAGACCCAGTACTTC. It yields the protein CASRREETQYF.

The V gene is TRBV7-9, the J gene TRBJ2-7, with 7 nucleotides matching TRBD2. Trimming at V came to 3 bases and at J to 3 bases, leaving 8 bases not matched to a gene. Germline CDR1 and CDR2: SEHNR and FQNEAQ (reference sequence). The CDR3 runs to 15 residues. CDR3 sequence: CASSFNGREGYEQYF. The CDR3 bases are TGTGCCAGCAGCTTTAATGGCAGGGAGGGCTACGAGCAGTACTTC. Combining the CDR3 with reference TRBV7-9 and TRBJ2-7 gives the whole variable domain DTGVSQNPRHKITKRGQNVTFRCDPISEHNRLYWYRQTLGQGPEFLTYFQNEAQLEKSRLLSDRFSAERPKGSFSTLEIQRTEQGDSAMYLCASSFNGREGYEQYFGPGTRLTVT.

The chain uses TRBV10-2 and TRBJ2-5; 10 bases fit TRBD2. CDR1 is WSHSY, CDR2 SAAADI, per germline. J gave up 6 bases and V 2 bases, and 6 bases lay outside the gene matches. CDR3 length: 15 residues. The CDR3 protein is CASSETSGTVKTQYF. The CDR3 DNA is TGCGCCAGCAGTGAGACTAGCGGGACGGTGAAGACCCAGTACTTC.

This chain links TRBV6-1 with TRBJ2-1; D ambiguous. The ends were cut back, 6 bases at V and 0 bases at J, with 9 bases in the middle. The CDR3 length is 14 residues. Per the germline V gene, CDR1 is MNHNS and CDR2 is SASEGT. For the CDR3, the DNA is TGTGCCAGCAGCTTACTGAGCTCCTACAATGAGCAGTTCTTC. The encoded protein is CASSLLSSYNEQFF.

This clone was seen a handful of times. The gene calls are TRBV7-9 and TRBJ2-1; TRBD1 might be the D (5 bases). Germline V gene data show CDR1 as SEHNR and CDR2 as FQNEAQ (reference sequence). The CDR3 extends over 15 amino acids. V lost 1 base and J 5 bases, leaving 12 bases between the germline ends. The CDR3 protein is CASSLGQGKHNEQFF. The CDR3 DNA sequence: TGTGCCAGCAGCTTAGGGCAGGGTAAACACAATGAGCAGTTCTTC.